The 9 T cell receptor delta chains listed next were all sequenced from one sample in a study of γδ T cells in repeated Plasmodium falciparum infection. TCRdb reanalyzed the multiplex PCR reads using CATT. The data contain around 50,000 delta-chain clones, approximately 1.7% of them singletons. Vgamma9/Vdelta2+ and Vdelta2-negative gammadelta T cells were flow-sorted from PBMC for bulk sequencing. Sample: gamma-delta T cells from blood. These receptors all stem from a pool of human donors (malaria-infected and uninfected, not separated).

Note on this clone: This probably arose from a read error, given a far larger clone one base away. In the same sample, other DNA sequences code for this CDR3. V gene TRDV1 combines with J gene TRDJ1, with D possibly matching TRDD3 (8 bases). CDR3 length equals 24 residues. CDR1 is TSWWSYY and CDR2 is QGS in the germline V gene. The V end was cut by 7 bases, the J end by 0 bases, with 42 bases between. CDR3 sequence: CALVAPPHFLHSLLGERNTDKLIF. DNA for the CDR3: TGTGCTCTTGTAGCACCTCCTCATTTCCTACACTCACTGCTGGGGGAGAGAAACACCGATAAACTCATCTTT.

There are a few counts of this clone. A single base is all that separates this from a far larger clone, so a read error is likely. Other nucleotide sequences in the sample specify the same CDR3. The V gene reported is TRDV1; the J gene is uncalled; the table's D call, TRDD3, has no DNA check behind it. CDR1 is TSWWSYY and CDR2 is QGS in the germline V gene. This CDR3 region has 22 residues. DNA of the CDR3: TGTGCTCTTGGGGCCCCTGTTGGGCCTGACTGGGGGATATTGACGTACACCGATAAGCTCATCTTT. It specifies CALGAPVGPDWGILTYTDKLIF.

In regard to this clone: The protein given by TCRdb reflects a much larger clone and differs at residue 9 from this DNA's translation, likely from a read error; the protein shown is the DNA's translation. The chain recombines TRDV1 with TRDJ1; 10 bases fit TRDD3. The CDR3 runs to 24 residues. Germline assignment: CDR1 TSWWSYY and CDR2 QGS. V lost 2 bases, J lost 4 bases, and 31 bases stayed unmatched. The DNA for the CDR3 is TGTGCTCTTGGGGAAAACTCTGTAACCGAGTTGTCACCTGGGGGATATGGCCAGCGCGATAAACTCATCTTT. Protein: CALGENSVTELSPGGYGQRDKLIF.

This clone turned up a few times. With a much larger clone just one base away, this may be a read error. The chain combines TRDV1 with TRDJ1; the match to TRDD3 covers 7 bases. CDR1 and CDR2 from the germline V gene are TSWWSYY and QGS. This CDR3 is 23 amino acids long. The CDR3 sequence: CALGEPMSLDVLQWGTYTDRLIF. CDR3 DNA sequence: TGTGCTCTTGGGGAACCAATGTCCCTCGACGTCCTTCAATGGGGGACCTACACCGATAGACTCATCTTT.

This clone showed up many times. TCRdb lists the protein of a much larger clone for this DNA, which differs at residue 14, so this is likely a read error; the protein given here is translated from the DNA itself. The CDR3 nucleotides read TGTGCCTGTGACACCCTGGGTTTACTGGGGACGCACACCGGTAAACTCATCTTT. Translated: CACDTLGLLGTHTGKLIF. The chain couples TRDV2 to TRDJ1; 7 nucleotides line up with TRDD3. Germline V lookup: CDR1 GEAIGNYY, CDR2 EKD. This CDR3 is built from 18 residues.

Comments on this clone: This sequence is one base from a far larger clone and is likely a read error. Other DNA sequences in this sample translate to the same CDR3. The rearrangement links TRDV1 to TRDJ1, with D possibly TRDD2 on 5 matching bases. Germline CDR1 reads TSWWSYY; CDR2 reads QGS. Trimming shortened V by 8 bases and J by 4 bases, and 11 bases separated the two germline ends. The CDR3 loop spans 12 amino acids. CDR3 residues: CALFSSRDKLIF. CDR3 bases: TGTGCTCTTTTTTCCTCCCGCGATAAACTCATCTTT.

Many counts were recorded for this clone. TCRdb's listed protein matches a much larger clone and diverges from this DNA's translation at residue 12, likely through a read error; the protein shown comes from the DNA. CDR3 sequence (DNA): TGTGCTCTTGGGGAACAAGACTTCCTAGCCCACCGGGGGATATCGAGTAAACTCATCTTT. This gives the protein CALGEQDFLAHRGISSKLIF. The chain recombines TRDV1 with TRDJ1; the D gene is possibly TRDD3 (8 bases). The J gene is not listed in TCRdb, so it was assigned here from a DNA match to germline. Trimming left V 1 base short and J 7 bases short, with 31 bases between. The germline V gene has CDR1 TSWWSYY and CDR2 QGS. This CDR3 is built from 20 residues.

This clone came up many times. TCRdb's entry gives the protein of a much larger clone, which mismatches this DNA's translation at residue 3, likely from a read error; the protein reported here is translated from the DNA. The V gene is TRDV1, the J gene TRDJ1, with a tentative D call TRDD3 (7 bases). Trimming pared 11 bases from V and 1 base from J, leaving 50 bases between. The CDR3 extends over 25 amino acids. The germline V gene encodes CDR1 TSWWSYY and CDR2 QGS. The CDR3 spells CASGDRGVWSFPLGQGVPRTDKLIF. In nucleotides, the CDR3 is TGTGCTAGTGGGGACAGAGGAGTTTGGTCCTTCCCACTGGGGCAAGGGGTTCCACGCACCGATAAACTCATCTTT.

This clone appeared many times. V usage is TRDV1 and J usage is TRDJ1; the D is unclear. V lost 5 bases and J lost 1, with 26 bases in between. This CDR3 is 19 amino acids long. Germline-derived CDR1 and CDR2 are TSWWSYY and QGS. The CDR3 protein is CALGIPPDPSRFCTDKLIF. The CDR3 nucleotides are TGTGCTCTTGGGATCCCCCCCGACCCCTCCCGGTTCTGCACCGATAAACTCATCTTT.